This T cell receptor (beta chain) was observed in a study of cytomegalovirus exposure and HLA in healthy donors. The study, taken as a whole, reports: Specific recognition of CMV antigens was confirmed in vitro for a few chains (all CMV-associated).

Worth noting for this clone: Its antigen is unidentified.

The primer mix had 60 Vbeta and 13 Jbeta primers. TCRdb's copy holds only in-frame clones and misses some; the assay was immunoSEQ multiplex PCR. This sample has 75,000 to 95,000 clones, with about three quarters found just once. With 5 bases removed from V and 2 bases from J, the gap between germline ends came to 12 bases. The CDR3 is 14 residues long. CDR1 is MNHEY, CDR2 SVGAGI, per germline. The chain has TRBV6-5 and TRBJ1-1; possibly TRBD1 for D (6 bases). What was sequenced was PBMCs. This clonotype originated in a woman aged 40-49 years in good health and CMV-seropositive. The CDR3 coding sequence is TGTGCCAGCAGTCCGCGGACAGACAACACTGAAGCTTTCTTT. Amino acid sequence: CASSPRTDNTEAFF.